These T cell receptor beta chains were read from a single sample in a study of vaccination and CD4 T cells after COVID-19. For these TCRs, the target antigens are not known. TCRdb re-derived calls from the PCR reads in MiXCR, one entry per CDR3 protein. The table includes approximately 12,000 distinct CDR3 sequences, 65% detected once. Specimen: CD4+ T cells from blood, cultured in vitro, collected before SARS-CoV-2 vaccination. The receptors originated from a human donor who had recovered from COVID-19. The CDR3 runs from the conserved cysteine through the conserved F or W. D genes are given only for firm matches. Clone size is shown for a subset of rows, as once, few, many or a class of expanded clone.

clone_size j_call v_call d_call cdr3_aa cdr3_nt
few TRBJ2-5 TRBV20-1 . CSAEVVQETQYF TGCAGTGCTGAGGTAGTCCAAGAGACCCAGTACTTC
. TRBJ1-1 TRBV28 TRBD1 CASSLKRTGRWTEAFF TGTGCCAGCAGTCTCAAACGGACAGGACGATGGACTGAAGCTTTCTTT
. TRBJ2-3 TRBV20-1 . CSAKIAGPPDTQYF TGCAGTGCTAAGATCGCAGGACCACCAGATACGCAGTATTTT
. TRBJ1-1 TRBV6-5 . CASSLSGSRAGRNTEAFF TGTGCCAGCAGTTTGTCCGGGTCTAGGGCGGGAAGGAACACTGAAGCTTTCTTT
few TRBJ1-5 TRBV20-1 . CSARGRTTNQPQHF TGCAGTGCTAGAGGCCGGACGACCAATCAGCCCCAGCATTTT
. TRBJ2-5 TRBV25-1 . CASSESTETQYF TGTGCCAGCAGTGAATCTACGGAGACCCAGTACTTC
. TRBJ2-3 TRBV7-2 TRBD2 CASSPRGSGKITDTQYF TGTGCCAGCAGCCCCAGGGGTAGCGGGAAGATCACAGATACGCAGTATTTT
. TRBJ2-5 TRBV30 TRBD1 CAWSSGQMMETQYF TGTGCCTGGAGCTCGGGACAGATGATGGAGACCCAGTACTTC
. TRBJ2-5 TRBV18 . CASSPGLQRETQYF TGTGCCAGCTCACCAGGGCTACAGCGGGAGACCCAGTACTTC
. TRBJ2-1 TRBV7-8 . CASSFYNEQFF TGTGCCAGCAGCTTCTACAATGAGCAGTTCTTC
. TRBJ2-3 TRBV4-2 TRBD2 CASSQREGGFDTQYF TGTGCCAGCAGCCAACGGGAGGGAGGGTTTGATACGCAGTATTTT
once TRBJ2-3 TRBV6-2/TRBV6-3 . CASVGTLEGDTQYF TGTGCCAGCGTAGGCACACTAGAAGGAGATACGCAGTATTTT
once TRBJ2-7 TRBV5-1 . CASSDSGGFPYEQYF TGCGCCAGCAGCGATTCCGGGGGATTTCCCTACGAGCAGTACTTC
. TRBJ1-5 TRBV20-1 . CSARSSNQPQHF TGCAGTGCTCGGAGTAGCAATCAGCCCCAGCATTTT
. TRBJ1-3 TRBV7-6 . CASSLESSGISGNTIYF TGTGCCAGCAGCTTAGAATCGTCGGGGATATCTGGAAACACCATATATTTT
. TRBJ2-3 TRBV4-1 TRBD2 CASSRATSGARTDTQYF TGCGCCAGCAGCCGGGCGACTAGCGGAGCGCGCACAGATACGCAGTATTTT
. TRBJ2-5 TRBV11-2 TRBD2 CASSPTSGQETQYF TGTGCCAGCAGCCCTACTAGCGGCCAAGAGACCCAGTACTTC
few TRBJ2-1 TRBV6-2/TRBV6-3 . CASRTDLSSYNEQFF TGTGCCAGCAGAACCGACTTGAGCTCCTACAATGAGCAGTTCTTC
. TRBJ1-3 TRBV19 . CASNRPGNTIYF TGTGCCAGTAATCGACCTGGAAACACCATATATTTT
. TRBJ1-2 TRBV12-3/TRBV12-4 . CASSLSSRVSYGYTF TGTGCCAGCAGTTTATCGAGCAGGGTCTCCTATGGCTACACCTTC
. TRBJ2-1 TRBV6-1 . CASSPTGNNEQFF TGTGCCAGCAGCCCTACTGGCAACAATGAGCAGTTCTTC
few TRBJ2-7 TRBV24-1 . CATSDPPRHEQYF TGTGCCACCAGTGACCCTCCTAGGCACGAGCAGTACTTC
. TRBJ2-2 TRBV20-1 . CSARPATSPNTGELFF TGCAGTGCTAGACCAGCGACTAGTCCGAACACCGGGGAGCTGTTTTTT
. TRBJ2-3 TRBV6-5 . CASSYRATSTDTQYF TGTGCCAGCAGTTACCGGGCTACTAGCACAGATACGCAGTATTTT
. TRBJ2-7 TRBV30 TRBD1 CAWSADRDYEQYF TGTGCCTGGAGCGCGGACAGGGACTACGAGCAGTACTTC
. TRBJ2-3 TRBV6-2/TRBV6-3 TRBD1 CASSYTGQATDTQYF TGTGCCAGCAGTTACACCGGACAGGCCACAGATACGCAGTATTTT
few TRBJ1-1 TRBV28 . CASSLPIRSEAFF TGTGCCAGCAGTTTGCCCATCAGATCTGAAGCTTTCTTT
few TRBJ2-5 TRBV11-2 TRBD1 CASRLGTGSQETQYF TGTGCCAGCAGGTTGGGGACAGGCAGTCAAGAGACCCAGTACTTC
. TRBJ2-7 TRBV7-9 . CASSLEVPYEQYF TGTGCCAGCAGCTTAGAGGTGCCCTACGAGCAGTACTTC
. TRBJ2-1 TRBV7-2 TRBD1 CASSLLSRGTGNNEQFF TGTGCCAGCAGCTTATTGTCCAGGGGGACAGGGAACAATGAGCAGTTCTTC
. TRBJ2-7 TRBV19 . CASSIALEIGEQYF TGTGCCAGTAGTATAGCCCTGGAAATCGGCGAGCAGTACTTC
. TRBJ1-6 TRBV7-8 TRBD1 CASSLIIRDRKPYNSPLHF TGTGCCAGCAGCTTAATTATTAGGGACAGAAAGCCGTATAATTCACCCCTCCACTTT
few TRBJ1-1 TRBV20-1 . CSARVSEGNTEAFF TGCAGTGCTAGAGTGAGTGAGGGAAACACTGAAGCTTTCTTT
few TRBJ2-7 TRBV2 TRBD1 CASSGLGTGVRYEQYF TGTGCCAGCAGTGGTCTTGGGACAGGGGTAAGGTACGAGCAGTACTTC
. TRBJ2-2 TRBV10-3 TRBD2 CAIRRTSGAENTGELFF TGTGCCATCAGACGGACTAGCGGGGCTGAGAACACCGGGGAGCTGTTTTTT
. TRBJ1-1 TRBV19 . CASSIGRRSNTEAFF TGTGCCAGTAGTATAGGCCGGCGATCGAACACTGAAGCTTTCTTT
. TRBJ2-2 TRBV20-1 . CSARRLGSTGELFF TGCAGTGCTAGGAGACTAGGGAGCACCGGGGAGCTGTTTTTT
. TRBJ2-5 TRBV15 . CATRPDTRQTQYF TGTGCCACCAGACCCGACACGCGTCAGACCCAGTACTTC
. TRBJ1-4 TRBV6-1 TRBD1 CASRTGGLNEKLFF TGTGCCAGCAGGACAGGGGGCCTTAATGAAAAACTGTTTTTT
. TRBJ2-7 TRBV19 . CASGKWQDGSYEQYF TGTGCCAGTGGAAAATGGCAAGACGGATCCTACGAGCAGTACTTC
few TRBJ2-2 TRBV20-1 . CSARGAGELFF TGCAGTGCTAGGGGAGCCGGGGAGCTGTTTTTT
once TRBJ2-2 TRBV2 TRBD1 CASRRGQGAGELFF TGTGCCAGCCGTCGGGGACAGGGGGCCGGGGAGCTGTTTTTT
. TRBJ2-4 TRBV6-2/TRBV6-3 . CASSYSSSGGRYIQYF TGTGCCAGCAGTTACTCGAGTTCGGGGGGCAGATACATTCAGTACTTC
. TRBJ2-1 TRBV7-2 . CASSEGLLKNEQFF TGTGCCAGCAGCGAGGGGCTACTAAAAAATGAGCAGTTCTTC
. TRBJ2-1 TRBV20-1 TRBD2 CSALAGEVYNEQFF TGCAGTGCCTTAGCGGGAGAAGTCTACAATGAGCAGTTCTTC
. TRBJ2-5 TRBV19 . CASSTGLGGTQYF TGTGCCAGTAGTACCGGATTGGGGGGGACCCAGTACTTC
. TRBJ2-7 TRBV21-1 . CASSKRVSWGSFEQYF TGTGCCAGCAGTAAGAGAGTGTCCTGGGGTTCGTTCGAGCAGTACTTC
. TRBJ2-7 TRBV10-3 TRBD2 CAISDFGLAGGPGLAEQYF TGTGCCATCAGTGATTTCGGACTAGCGGGAGGGCCTGGTCTCGCCGAGCAGTACTTC